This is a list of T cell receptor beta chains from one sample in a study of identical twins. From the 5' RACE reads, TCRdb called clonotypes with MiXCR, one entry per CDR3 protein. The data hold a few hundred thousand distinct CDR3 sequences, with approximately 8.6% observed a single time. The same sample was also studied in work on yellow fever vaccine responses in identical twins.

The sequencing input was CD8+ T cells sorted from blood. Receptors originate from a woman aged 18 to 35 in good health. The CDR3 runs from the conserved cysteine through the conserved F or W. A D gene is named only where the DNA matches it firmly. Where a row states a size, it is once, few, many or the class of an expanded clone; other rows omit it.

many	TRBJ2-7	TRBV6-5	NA	CASSLGPRYEQYF	TGTGCCAGCAGTTTAGGACCCCGCTACGAGCAGTACTTC
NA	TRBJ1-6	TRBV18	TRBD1	CASSPSLTGVDSPLHF	TGTGCCAGCTCACCGAGTCTCACAGGGGTAGATTCACCCCTCCACTTT
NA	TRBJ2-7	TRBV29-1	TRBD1	CSVEDWQDRENYEQYF	TGCAGCGTTGAAGATTGGCAGGACAGGGAGAATTACGAGCAGTACTTC
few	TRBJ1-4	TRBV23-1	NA	CASSQELRSTNEKLFF	TGCGCCAGCAGTCAGGAACTCAGATCAACTAATGAAAAACTGTTTTTT
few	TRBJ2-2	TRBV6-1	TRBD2	CASTTPPGLVRPGELFF	TGTGCCAGCACCACGCCCCCGGGACTAGTCAGGCCCGGGGAGCTGTTTTTT
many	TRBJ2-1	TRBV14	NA	CASSSRMQGHGILYEQFF	TGTGCCAGCAGCTCCAGGATGCAGGGACACGGGATTCTCTATGAGCAGTTCTTC
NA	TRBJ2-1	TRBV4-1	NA	CASSQDFIYNEQFF	TGCGCCAGCAGCCAAGATTTTATCTACAATGAGCAGTTCTTC
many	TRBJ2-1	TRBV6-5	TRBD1	CASSYEEPGQRYNEQFF	TGTGCCAGCAGTTACGAAGAACCGGGACAGCGGTACAATGAGCAGTTCTTC
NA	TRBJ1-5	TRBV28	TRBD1	CASSLTGEMDQPQHF	TGTGCCAGCAGCCTTACAGGGGAAATGGATCAGCCCCAGCATTTT
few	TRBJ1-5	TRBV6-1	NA	CASRNPWGADNQPQHF	TGTGCCAGCAGGAACCCTTGGGGGGCAGATAATCAGCCCCAGCATTTT
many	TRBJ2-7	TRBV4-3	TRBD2	CASSQEREAAGLYEQYF	TGCGCCAGCAGCCAAGAAAGGGAGGCAGCGGGACTTTACGAGCAGTACTTC
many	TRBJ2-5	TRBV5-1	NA	CASSLWQYETQYF	TGCGCCAGCAGCTTATGGCAGTACGAGACCCAGTACTTC
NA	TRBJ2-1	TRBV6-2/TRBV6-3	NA	CASSRLAYNEQFF	TGTGCCAGCAGCCGACTTGCGTACAATGAGCAGTTCTTC
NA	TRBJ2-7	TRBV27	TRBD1	CASSSDRVGYEQYF	TGTGCCAGCAGTTCCGACAGGGTTGGGTACGAGCAGTACTTC
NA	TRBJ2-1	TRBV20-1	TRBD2	CSARLAGDLYNEQFF	TGCAGTGCTCGACTAGCGGGAGACCTCTACAATGAGCAGTTCTTC
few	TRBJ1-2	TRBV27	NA	CASSFLGFDGYTF	TGTGCCAGCAGTTTCCTGGGTTTCGATGGCTACACCTTC
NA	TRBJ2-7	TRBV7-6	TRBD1	CASSEPGGGYEQYF	TGTGCCAGCAGCGAGCCAGGGGGCGGTTACGAGCAGTACTTC
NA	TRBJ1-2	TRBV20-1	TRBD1	CSARTGGDGYTF	TGCAGTGCCCGGACAGGGGGAGATGGCTACACCTTC
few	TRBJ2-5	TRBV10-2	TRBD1	CASSDLDRGTRETQYF	TGCGCCAGCAGTGACCTGGACAGGGGGACTAGAGAGACCCAGTACTTC
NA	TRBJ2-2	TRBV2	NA	CASRLVVGATNTGELFF	TGTGCCAGCAGACTTGTGGTGGGGGCGACGAACACCGGGGAGCTGTTTTTT
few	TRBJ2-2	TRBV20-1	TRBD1	CSAWDRGNTGELFF	TGCAGTGCCTGGGACAGGGGGAACACCGGGGAGCTGTTTTTT
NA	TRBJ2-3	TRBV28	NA	CASSQRRGMRITSTDTQYF	TGTGCCAGCAGTCAACGACGAGGGATGCGGATTACTAGCACAGATACGCAGTATTTT
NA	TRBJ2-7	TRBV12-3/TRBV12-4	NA	CASSWLDTPYEQYF	TGTGCCAGCAGTTGGTTGGACACCCCCTACGAGCAGTACTTC
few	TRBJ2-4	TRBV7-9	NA	CASSLEQNIQYF	TGTGCCAGCAGCTTAGAACAAAACATTCAGTACTTC
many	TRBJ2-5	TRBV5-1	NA	CASSLWDGTLQETQYF	TGCGCCAGCAGCTTATGGGACGGTACCCTCCAAGAGACCCAGTACTTC
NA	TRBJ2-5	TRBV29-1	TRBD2	CSALGLAGVGETQYF	TGCAGCGCCCTGGGACTAGCGGGAGTTGGAGAGACCCAGTACTTC
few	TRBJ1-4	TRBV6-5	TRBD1	CASSYSTGGAEKLFF	TGTGCCAGCAGTTACTCGACAGGGGGGGCTGAAAAACTGTTTTTT
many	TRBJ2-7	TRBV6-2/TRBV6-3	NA	CASSYSSGSYEQYF	TGTGCCAGCAGTTATAGTAGCGGATCCTACGAGCAGTACTTC
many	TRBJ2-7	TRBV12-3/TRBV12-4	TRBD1	CASGQGVTYEQYF	TGTGCCAGCGGACAGGGGGTTACCTACGAGCAGTACTTC
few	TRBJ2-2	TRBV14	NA	CASSQVATVGGELFF	TGTGCCAGCAGCCAAGTTGCAACTGTAGGCGGGGAGCTGTTTTTT
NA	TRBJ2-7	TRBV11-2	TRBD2	CASNPGGSTAYEQYF	TGTGCCAGCAACCCGGGGGGTTCGACAGCTTACGAGCAGTACTTC
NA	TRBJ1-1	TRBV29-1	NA	CSVVTATEAFF	TGCAGCGTCGTGACAGCTACTGAAGCTTTCTTT
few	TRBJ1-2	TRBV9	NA	CASSGEDSLIYGYTF	TGTGCCAGCAGCGGAGAGGACAGTCTCATCTATGGCTACACCTTC
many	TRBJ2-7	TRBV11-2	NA	CASSLAITYEQYF	TGTGCCAGCAGCTTGGCGATTACCTACGAGCAGTACTTC
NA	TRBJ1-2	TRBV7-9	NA	CASSSRTENYGYTF	TGTGCCAGCAGCTCCCGGACAGAAAACTATGGCTACACCTTC
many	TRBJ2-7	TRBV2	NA	CASSWPGEANEQYF	TGTGCCAGCAGTTGGCCAGGGGAGGCGAACGAGCAGTACTTC
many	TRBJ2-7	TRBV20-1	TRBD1	CSARYRDSSYEQYF	TGCAGTGCTAGATACCGGGACAGCTCCTACGAGCAGTACTTC
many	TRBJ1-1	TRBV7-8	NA	CASSLVAVDTEAFF	TGTGCCAGCAGCTTAGTAGCGGTTGACACTGAAGCTTTCTTT
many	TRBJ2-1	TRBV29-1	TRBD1	CSVEGSAGGLEQFF	TGCAGCGTTGAAGGGTCAGCAGGGGGCCTTGAGCAGTTCTTC
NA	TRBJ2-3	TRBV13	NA	CASSWRAGASTDTQYF	TGTGCCAGCAGCTGGAGGGCAGGGGCAAGCACAGATACGCAGTATTTT
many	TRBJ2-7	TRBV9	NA	CASSVGRGEQYF	TGTGCCAGCAGCGTAGGGAGGGGGGAGCAGTACTTC
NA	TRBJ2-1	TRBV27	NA	CASSLRPRVPYNEQFF	TGTGCCAGCAGTTTGCGCCCGCGGGTACCTTACAATGAGCAGTTCTTC
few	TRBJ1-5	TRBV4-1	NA	CASSQGLGNRDQPQHF	TGCGCCAGCAGCCAAGGGCTGGGGAACAGGGATCAGCCCCAGCATTTT
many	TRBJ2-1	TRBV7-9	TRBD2	CASSTLLAGAYNEQFF	TGTGCCAGCAGCACCTTACTAGCGGGGGCCTACAATGAGCAGTTCTTC
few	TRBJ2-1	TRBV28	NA	CASILTSSYNEQFF	TGTGCCAGCATCCTGACGAGCTCCTACAATGAGCAGTTCTTC
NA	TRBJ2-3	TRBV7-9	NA	CASSSGPGTDTQYF	TGTGCCAGCAGCTCGGGCCCTGGCACAGATACGCAGTATTTT
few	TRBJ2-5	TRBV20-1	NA	CSARDGSLMGETQYF	TGCAGTGCTAGAGATGGTTCCCTAATGGGGGAGACCCAGTACTTC
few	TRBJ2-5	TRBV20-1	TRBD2	CSARSTSGSQETQYF	TGCAGTGCTAGGAGTACTAGCGGATCCCAAGAGACCCAGTACTTC